These T cell receptor beta chains were read from a single sample in a study of early T cells in non-severe SARS-CoV-2 infection. TCRdb passed the 5' RACE reads through MiXCR, listing each CDR3 protein once. The table records approximately 49,000 distinct CDR3 sequences, 10% to 15% of them present only once. Material: whole blood. The source is an adult who was a healthcare worker with PCR-confirmed SARS-CoV-2 infection or an uninfected control (not recorded which). Both conserved end residues are part of each CDR3. A D gene is named only where the DNA matches it firmly. The listing skips clone size in some rows; elsewhere it reads once, few, many or a size class.

v_call	clone_size	d_call	j_call	cdr3_nt	cdr3_aa
TRBV19	many	.	TRBJ2-2	TGTGCCAGTAGTATCAGGGGCAGCGGGGAGCTGTTTTTT	CASSIRGSGELFF
TRBV27	many	TRBD1	TRBJ1-2	TGTGCCAGCAGTTTTCAGGGGGCCTATGGCTACACCTTC	CASSFQGAYGYTF
TRBV7-2	.	.	TRBJ2-3	TGTGCCAGCAGCCCCCCTGGATCAGATACGCAGTATTTT	CASSPPGSDTQYF
TRBV6-1	.	.	TRBJ1-1	TGTGCCAGCAGTGAAGCGCAGGGAGTGAACACTGAAGCTTTCTTT	CASSEAQGVNTEAFF
TRBV19	many	.	TRBJ1-4	TGTGCCAGTAGTCCCGAGTGGGCAGACTCAACTAATGAAAAACTGTTTTTT	CASSPEWADSTNEKLFF
TRBV12-3/TRBV12-4	.	.	TRBJ2-7	TGTGCCAGCAGCGCCTCCGGGGCCTACGAGCAGTACTTC	CASSASGAYEQYF
TRBV4-3	many	TRBD1	TRBJ2-7	TGCGCCAGCAGCCAAGGACCCGGGACAGGGGCCTACGAGCAGTACTTC	CASSQGPGTGAYEQYF
TRBV3-1	many	TRBD1	TRBJ1-2	TGTGCCAGCAGCCAAGATATACGGACAGGGGACCTCCCGGACTATGGCTACACCTTC	CASSQDIRTGDLPDYGYTF
TRBV28	.	TRBD2	TRBJ2-3	TGTGCCAGCACCAGCGGGGTGGGCACAGATACGCAGTATTTT	CASTSGVGTDTQYF
TRBV11-3	few	TRBD1	TRBJ2-3	TGTGCCAGCAGCCTAGGACAGGGGCTGGCAGATACGCAGTATTTT	CASSLGQGLADTQYF
TRBV11-2	many	.	TRBJ1-6	TGTGCCAGCGGACACCTGAACTATAATTCACCCCTCCACTTT	CASGHLNYNSPLHF
TRBV7-8	.	.	TRBJ1-5	TGTGCCAGCAGCTTAGAGGGGGGTGGCAATCAGCCCCAGCATTTT	CASSLEGGGNQPQHF
TRBV11-3	few	TRBD1	TRBJ2-1	TGTGCCAGCAGCTCCTTGACAGGGGGCCATGAGCAGTTCTTC	CASSSLTGGHEQFF
TRBV9	.	TRBD2	TRBJ2-7	TGTGCCAGCAGCGCACATTTTAACTCCGGACTAGAAGTCTACGAGCAGTACTTC	CASSAHFNSGLEVYEQYF
TRBV24-1	.	TRBD1	TRBJ2-1	TGTGCCACCAGTGAGACAGGGGGAGCATTTCGGAATGAGCAGTTCTTC	CATSETGGAFRNEQFF
TRBV4-1	few	.	TRBJ2-3	TGCGCCAGCAACCAGGGGGGGGGCACAGATACGCAGTATTTT	CASNQGGGTDTQYF
TRBV6-6	.	.	TRBJ2-7	TGTGCCAGCAGTTCGAGAGGGGTCTACGAGCAGTACTTC	CASSSRGVYEQYF
TRBV24-1	many	.	TRBJ1-5	TGTGCCACCAGTGATGTGAGGGTTGGCGACAATCAGCCCCAGCATTTT	CATSDVRVGDNQPQHF
TRBV11-3	.	TRBD2	TRBJ2-3	TGTGCCAGCAGCTTAGACGGGAGGGCCGGGGATACGCAGTATTTT	CASSLDGRAGDTQYF
TRBV10-3	many	TRBD1	TRBJ1-2	TGTGCCATCAATACGGGACAGGGGAATGGAGGCTACACCTTC	CAINTGQGNGGYTF
TRBV5-6	many	.	TRBJ2-6	TGTGCCAGCAGTGTAGGGGCTTATGGGGCCAACGTCCTGACTTTC	CASSVGAYGANVLTF
TRBV5-1	many	.	TRBJ1-1	TGCGCCAGCAGCTTACTGGGGCCTGGCACTGAAGCTTTCTTT	CASSLLGPGTEAFF
TRBV29-1	many	.	TRBJ1-1	TGCAGCGTTGAGGGGGCAGACCTCTGGGCTTTCTTT	CSVEGADLWAFF
TRBV3-1	few	TRBD1	TRBJ1-2	TGTGCCAGCAGCCAAACAGGGGCCCGTCTTGTTCGCGGCTACACCTTC	CASSQTGARLVRGYTF
TRBV27	.	.	TRBJ2-2	TGTGCCAGCAGTTCCTTCTCCCGGGCTAGGAACACCGGGGAGCTGTTTTTT	CASSSFSRARNTGELFF
TRBV7-6	many	.	TRBJ1-3	TGTGCCAGCAGCTTATGGACAGCTGGAAACACCATATATTTT	CASSLWTAGNTIYF
TRBV19	few	.	TRBJ2-1	TGTGCCAGTAGTCTCGCTACGGTCTGGGTGGGAGGCTCCAATGAGCAGTTCTTC	CASSLATVWVGGSNEQFF
TRBV29-1	many	TRBD1	TRBJ2-7	TGCAGCGCCGTGACAGGGCGCTACGAGCAGTACTTC	CSAVTGRYEQYF
TRBV20-1	few	TRBD1	TRBJ1-1	TGCAGTGCCGGACAGGGGTACGGGAACACTGAAGCTTTCTTT	CSAGQGYGNTEAFF
TRBV11-2	.	TRBD2	TRBJ2-1	TGTGCCAGCAGCTTGCGGGAGGGGACCAACAATGAGCAGTTCTTC	CASSLREGTNNEQFF
TRBV5-6	many	.	TRBJ2-3	TGTGCCAGCAGCTGGGGTCACATTAGCACAGATACGCAGTATTTT	CASSWGHISTDTQYF
TRBV29-1	many	.	TRBJ1-2	TGCAGCGTTGTTATTGGGTACTATGGCTACACCTTC	CSVVIGYYGYTF
TRBV7-9	few	TRBD2	TRBJ2-3	TGTGCCAGCAGCTCTCTTAGCGGGAGAAGCACAGATACGCAGTATTTT	CASSSLSGRSTDTQYF
TRBV9	.	TRBD2	TRBJ2-7	TGTGCCAGCAGCGTAGATCTAGCGGGGGGCCTCGAGCAGTACTTC	CASSVDLAGGLEQYF
TRBV7-2	many	.	TRBJ1-3	TGTGCCAGCAGCTTGGAGGGGCCGGGAAACACCATATATTTT	CASSLEGPGNTIYF
TRBV2	many	TRBD1	TRBJ1-5	TGTGCCAGCAGTGACAGGGGGTATCAGCCCCAGCATTTT	CASSDRGYQPQHF
TRBV7-2	few	.	TRBJ2-7	TGTGCCAGCAACCAAGGGGACCCCTACGAGCAGTACTTC	CASNQGDPYEQYF
TRBV27	many	.	TRBJ2-7	TGTGCCAGCAGTTTATTGGGATACGAGCAGTACTTC	CASSLLGYEQYF
TRBV30	.	.	TRBJ2-7	TGTGCCTGGAGTGTGGGGGGCAGAGGGGACGAGCAGTACTTC	CAWSVGGRGDEQYF
TRBV19	many	.	TRBJ1-5	TGTGCCAGTGAAGAAGGGAATCAGCCCCAGCATTTT	CASEEGNQPQHF
TRBV6-2/TRBV6-3	many	.	TRBJ1-4	TGTGCCAGCCGACCAACTAATGAAAAACTGTTTTTT	CASRPTNEKLFF
TRBV6-1	few	.	TRBJ2-7	TGTGCCAGCTGCCCTGGGACCCCCTACGAGCAGTACTTC	CASCPGTPYEQYF
TRBV6-2/TRBV6-3	many	TRBD2	TRBJ2-7	TGTGCCAGCAGTACTGGACTAGCGGGATCCTCCTACGAGCAGTACTTC	CASSTGLAGSSYEQYF
TRBV18	many	TRBD1	TRBJ2-2	TGTGCCAGCTCACCAAACACACAGGGGGCGTCTACCGGGGAGCTGTTTTTT	CASSPNTQGASTGELFF
TRBV12-3/TRBV12-4	medium-sized	.	TRBJ1-1	TGTGCCAGCACCTTAGGACGGAGAGGACGGAACACTGAAGCTTTCTTT	CASTLGRRGRNTEAFF
TRBV4-3	.	TRBD1	TRBJ1-2	TGCGCCAGCAGCCAAGATTGGGACAGGGGCCCATATGGCTACACCTTC	CASSQDWDRGPYGYTF
TRBV7-9	few	.	TRBJ2-7	TGTGCCAGCAGCTGGCAGGGCGACGAGCAGTACTTC	CASSWQGDEQYF
TRBV28	few	.	TRBJ2-4	TGTGCCAGCAGGTCCGCAGGGGCGATCGAAAACATTCAGTACTTC	CASRSAGAIENIQYF
TRBV27	.	.	TRBJ2-7	TGTGCCAGCAGTCAACGGCCCTTGGGACTTGGGGAGCAGTACTTC	CASSQRPLGLGEQYF
TRBV2	.	.	TRBJ1-2	TGTGCCAGCAGTGAAGGAGGGGTCGGAGTCTATGGCTACACCTTC	CASSEGGVGVYGYTF
TRBV6-2/TRBV6-3	.	.	TRBJ2-6	TGTGCCAGCAGTTACGGGGGCTCTGGGGCCAACGTCCTGACTTTC	CASSYGGSGANVLTF
TRBV6-5	few	.	TRBJ2-7	TGTGCCAGCAGTTACAAGTACAGCCTCGAGCAGTACTTC	CASSYKYSLEQYF